This T cell receptor (beta chain) was sequenced during a study of CD8 T cells in Susac syndrome. With random hexamers, reverse transcription was performed on 0.5 to 1 ug of RNA. TCRdb reprocessed the immunoSEQ multiplex PCR reads with MiXCR, giving one entry per CDR3 protein. Altogether 150,000 to 180,000 distinct CDR3 sequences are present, roughly 95% being singletons, with the ten largest covering about 0.15%. Isolation of CD8+ and CD4+ T cells was performed negatively, whereas enrichment of TEMRA cells was done by FACS. The source is a human donor with multiple sclerosis. Sequenced: CD8+ T cells from PBMCs.

Here the CDR3 reads CASSVDSDYEQYF. The CDR3 DNA follows: TGTGCCAGCAGCGTGGACAGCGACTACGAGCAGTACTTC. This chain links TRBV9 with TRBJ2-7; maybe TRBD1 (6 bases). V gave up 2 bases and J gave up 3 bases, with 9 bases separating them. This CDR3 is 13 amino acids long. Germline CDR1 is SGDLS and CDR2 is YYNGEE.